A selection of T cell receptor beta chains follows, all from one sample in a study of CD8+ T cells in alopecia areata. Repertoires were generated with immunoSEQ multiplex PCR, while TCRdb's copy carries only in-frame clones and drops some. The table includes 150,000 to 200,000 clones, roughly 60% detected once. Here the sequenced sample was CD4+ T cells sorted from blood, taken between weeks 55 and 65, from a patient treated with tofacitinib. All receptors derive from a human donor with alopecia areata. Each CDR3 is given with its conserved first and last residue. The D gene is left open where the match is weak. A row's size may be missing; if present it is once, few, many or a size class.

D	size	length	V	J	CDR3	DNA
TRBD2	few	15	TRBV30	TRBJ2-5	CAWSRASGGWETQYF	TGTGCCTGGAGTCGAGCTAGCGGGGGATGGGAGACCCAGTACTTC
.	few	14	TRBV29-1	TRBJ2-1	CSVEDGLGYNEQFF	TGCAGCGTTGAAGATGGCTTGGGTTACAATGAGCAGTTCTTC
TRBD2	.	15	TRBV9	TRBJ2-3	CASSVSGGITDTQYF	TGTGCCAGCAGCGTCAGCGGGGGGATCACAGATACGCAGTATTTT
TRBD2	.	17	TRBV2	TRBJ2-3	CASSDRTSGGSGNTQYF	TGTGCCAGCAGTGATAGGACTAGCGGGGGCTCCGGGAATACGCAGTATTTT
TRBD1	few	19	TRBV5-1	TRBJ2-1	CASSSGTGGSLSSYNEQFF	TGCGCCAGCAGCTCGGGGACAGGGGGATCACTCAGCTCCTACAATGAGCAGTTCTTC
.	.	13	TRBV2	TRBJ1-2	CASRSLGLYGYTF	TGTGCCAGCAGGTCCCTTGGCCTCTATGGCTACACCTTC
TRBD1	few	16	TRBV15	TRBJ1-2	CATSSLQQGGNYGYTF	TGTGCCACCAGCAGCCTCCAACAGGGGGGTAACTATGGCTACACCTTC
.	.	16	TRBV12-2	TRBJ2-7	CASRRQPRGAGHEQYF	TGTGCAAGTCGCCGTCAACCTCGGGGGGCCGGCCACGAGCAGTACTTC
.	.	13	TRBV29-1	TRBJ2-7	CSVDTQGSYEQYF	TGCAGCGTTGATACCCAGGGCTCCTACGAGCAGTACTTC
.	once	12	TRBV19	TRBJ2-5	CASSRQGETQYF	TGTGCCAGTAGCAGGCAGGGAGAGACCCAGTACTTC
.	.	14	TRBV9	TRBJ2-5	CASSVGASPETQYF	TGTGCCAGCAGCGTAGGTGCTAGCCCAGAGACCCAGTACTTC
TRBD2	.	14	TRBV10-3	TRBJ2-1	CAISDLAGGNEQFF	TGTGCCATCAGTGACCTGGCGGGGGGTAATGAGCAGTTCTTC